This T cell receptor (beta chain) is from a study of cytomegalovirus exposure and HLA in healthy donors. Whole-study context: Earlier, approximately 180 million T cells were analyzed, and some 120 million unique TCR beta sequences were found among them. Study-level results: In the analysis, some V segments, TRBV6-2 and TRBV6-3 included, were excluded as indistinguishable. Analysis performed later found 16,000 or so TCR beta sequences associated with HLA alleles at 0.05 false discovery rate.

Despite likely unrecorded immune exposures, the donors were nominally healthy at the time of sampling. Trimming took off 6 bases at V and 5 bases at J, with 13 bases between the two ends. CDR3 length equals 13 residues. From germline, CDR1 is SGHDN and CDR2 FVKESK. To note about this clone: Its antigen is currently unknown.

In the PCR, 60 Vbeta and 13 Jbeta primers were used. Sequencing was performed with immunoSEQ multiplex PCR; in TCRdb, only in-frame clones are kept and a portion is missing. The table shows around 91,000 clones, with about 68% occurring only once. The chain recombines TRBV14 with TRBJ1-1; D unresolved. Sequences were obtained from PBMCs. The source is a human donor in good health. CDR3 region: CASSPGLRTEAFF. In DNA form, the CDR3 reads TGTGCCAGCAGTCCCGGACTGCGGACTGAAGCTTTCTTT. Full variable domain (outside the CDR3, taken from reference TRBV14 and TRBJ1-1): EAGVTQFPSHSVIEKGQTVTLRCDPISGHDNLYWYRRVMGKEIKFLLHFVKESKQDESGMPNNRFLAERTGGTYSTLKVQPAELEDSGVYFCASSPGLRTEAFFGQGTRLTVV.